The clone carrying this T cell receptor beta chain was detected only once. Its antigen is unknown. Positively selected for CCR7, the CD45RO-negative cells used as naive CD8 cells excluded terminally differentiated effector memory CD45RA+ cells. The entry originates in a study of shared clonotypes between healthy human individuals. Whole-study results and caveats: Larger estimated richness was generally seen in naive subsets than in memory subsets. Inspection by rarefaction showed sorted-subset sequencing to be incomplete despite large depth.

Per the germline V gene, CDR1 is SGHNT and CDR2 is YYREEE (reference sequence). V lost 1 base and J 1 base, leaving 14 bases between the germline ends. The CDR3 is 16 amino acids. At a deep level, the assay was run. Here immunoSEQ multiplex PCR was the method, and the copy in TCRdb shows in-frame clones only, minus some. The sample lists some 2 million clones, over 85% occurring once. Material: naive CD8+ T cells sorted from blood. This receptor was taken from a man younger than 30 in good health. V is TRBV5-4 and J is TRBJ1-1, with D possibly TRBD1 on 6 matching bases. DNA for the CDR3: TGTGCCAGCAGCTTGAGGGGGGCGTCGCCGAACACTGAAGCTTTCTTT. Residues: CASSLRGASPNTEAFF.